This T cell receptor (beta chain) stems from a study of blood T cell repertoires in COVID-19. Study-level information: T cells, B-cell-depleted T cells, or PBMCs supplied cDNA or gDNA.

Libraries were prepared by immunoSEQ multiplex PCR; TCRdb keeps only in-frame clonotypes and omits some of them. Of more than 200,000 clones listed, approximately 80% are singletons. The V end lost 4 bases, the J end lost 4 bases, and 16 bases lay between the germline ends. From germline, CDR1 is MNHEY and CDR2 SVGAGI. The CDR3 totals 15 residues. This clone was counted between two and nine times. V is TRBV6-5 and J is TRBJ1-2; D unclear. Sequencing input: peripheral blood. This clonotype was obtained from a woman in her thirties or forties who had recovered from COVID-19. CDR3 nucleotide sequence: TGTGCCAGCAGTTCCGTGAGGCTGGGTGGCTATGGCTACACCTTC. Protein product: CASSSVRLGGYGYTF.